The sequence of this TCR beta chain was determined in a study of T cells in Graves' hyperthyroidism and ophthalmopathy. RNA transcripts yielded amplified TCR beta CDR3 regions. A first-round RT-PCR of the TCR CDR3 used the HTBI primer set. From the multiplex PCR reads, TCRdb called clonotypes with MiXCR, one entry per CDR3 protein. The top ten clones hold under 8% of a sample with about 590,000 distinct CDR3 sequences, approximately 15% of them seen once. The sample holds a few counts of this clonotype. The CDR3 is 14 residues long. CDR1 is MGHDK and CDR2 is SYGVNS in the germline V gene. The germline V and J ends were trimmed by 3 bases and 3 bases, with 11 bases remaining between them.

V gene TRBV25-1 combines with J gene TRBJ1-1; D is possibly TRBD1 (5 bases). The sample taken for sequencing was blood. The clonotype originates from a woman younger than 45 with Graves' hyperthyroidism. The CDR3 DNA is TGTGCCAGCAGTGATTGGGACCGATACACTGAAGCTTTCTTT. Protein sequence: CASSDWDRYTEAFF.